This T cell receptor (beta chain) was recovered during a study of memory CD8 T cells in hepatitis C reinfection. Overall study context: After reinfection, a couple of primary-infection resolvers became chronically infected. HCV reinfection meant a positive HCV RNA test after two negative tests at least 60 days apart. The study's findings and limits: With five donors, public clonotype conclusions could not be definitive.

Sequencing was performed with immunoSEQ multiplex PCR; in TCRdb, only in-frame clones are kept and a portion is missing. The sample contains fewer than 50,000 clones, roughly 88% of which appear only once. The CDR3 has 17 amino acids. With V trimmed by 7 bases and J by 3 bases, 8 bases remained unmatched. Germline V lookup: CDR1 SNHLY, CDR2 FYNNEI. The sample's time point: peak reinfection, 3 to 8 weeks after reinfection detection. Sorted cells were sequenced directly ex vivo without any in vitro expansion. Donors were people who inject drugs in the Montreal HEPCO cohort. With respect to this clone: Its antigen is still unknown.

This rearrangement joins TRBV2 to TRBJ2-1, with 14 positions matching TRBD2. This TCR derives from a young man with hepatitis C virus infection. The sample was naive CD8+ T cells sorted from blood. The CDR3 region has the DNA TGTGCCAGCATTGGGACTAGCGGGGGCCTCAACTACAATGAGCAGTTCTTC. Its translation is CASIGTSGGLNYNEQFF.